This TCR beta chain was sequenced for a study of tumor-infiltrating lymphocytes in primary liver carcinoma. Study at large: Each of the samples returned roughly 3.65 to 7.5 million productive TCRbeta reads (a yield similar across tissue types).

Total RNA (approximately 0.5 ug) served as template for TCR beta cDNA synthesis primed by a constant-region primer. Three nested multiplex PCR rounds of slightly modified ARM-PCR generated TCR beta libraries. TCRdb called the multiplex PCR reads again in MiXCR, with one record for every CDR3 protein. The sample lists roughly 200,000 distinct CDR3 sequences; about 85% were seen once. Whole-study results and caveats: The 250 largest clones made up significantly more of tumor than blood repertoires (p = 0.039).

The 20-30 mg bulk tissue piece was not sorted before simultaneous RNA and DNA extraction. Researchers took samples from five separate regions of each tumor. The proportion of viable tumor cells exceeded 85% in every tumor sample. Regarding this clonotype: Its specificity is unknown.

The sequenced sample was tumor tissue from primary liver carcinoma. The sequence came from a man between 40 and 49 years old with primary liver carcinoma and hepatitis B virus infection.

The CDR3 region has the DNA TGTGCCAGCAGTTCCTATACAGGAACCTACGAGCAGTACTTC. Protein: CASSSYTGTYEQYF. The rearrangement uses TRBV6-2 or TRBV6-3 and TRBJ2-7, with a weak D call TRBD1 (5 bases). Trimming took off 4 bases at V and 2 bases at J, with 12 bases between the two ends. The CDR3 length is 14 residues. The germline gives CDR1 MNHEY, CDR2 SVGEGT.